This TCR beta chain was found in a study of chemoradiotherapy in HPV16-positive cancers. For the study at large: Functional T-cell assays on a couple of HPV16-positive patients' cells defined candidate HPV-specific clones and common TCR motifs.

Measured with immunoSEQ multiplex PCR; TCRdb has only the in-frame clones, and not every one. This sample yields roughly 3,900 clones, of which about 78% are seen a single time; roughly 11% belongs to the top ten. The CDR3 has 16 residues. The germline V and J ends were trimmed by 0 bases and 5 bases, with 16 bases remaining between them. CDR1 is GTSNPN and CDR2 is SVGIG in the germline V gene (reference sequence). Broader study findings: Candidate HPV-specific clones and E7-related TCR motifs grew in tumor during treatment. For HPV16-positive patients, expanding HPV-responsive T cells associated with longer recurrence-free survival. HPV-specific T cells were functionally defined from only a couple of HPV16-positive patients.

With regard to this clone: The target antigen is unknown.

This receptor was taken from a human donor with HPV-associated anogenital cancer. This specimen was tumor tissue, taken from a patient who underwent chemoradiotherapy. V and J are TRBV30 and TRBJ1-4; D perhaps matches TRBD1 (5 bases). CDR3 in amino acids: CAWSVLGPRGNEKLFF. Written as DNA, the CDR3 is TGTGCCTGGAGTGTACTGGGGCCAAGAGGGAATGAAAAACTGTTTTTT. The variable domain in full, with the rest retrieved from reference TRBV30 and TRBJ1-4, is SQTIHQWPATLVQPVGSPLSLECTVEGTSNPNLYWYRQAAGRGLQLLFYSVGIGQISSEVPQNLSASRPQDRQFILSSKKLLLSDSGFYLCAWSVLGPRGNEKLFFGSGTQLSVL.